The 21 T cell receptor beta chains in this list originate from one sample, sequenced in a study of T cell repertoires in cytomegalovirus infection. One entry per CDR3 protein results from TCRdb running MiXCR on the reads. The table records about 300,000 distinct CDR3 sequences, 8% to 10% of them present only once. Input material: PBMCs. The receptor source for this set is a human donor in good health (CMV status not recorded). Some clones in this sample may be carry-over from other donors' samples.

This clonotype was picked up a small number of times. The genes are TRBV20-1 and TRBJ2-2, with D perhaps TRBD2 (6 bases). V lost 1 base and J 4 bases, leaving 10 bases between the germline ends. CDR3 length equals 14 residues. Per the germline V gene, CDR1 is DFQATT and CDR2 is SNEGSKA (reference sequence). This CDR3 is CSARGYSGTGELFF. Written as DNA, the CDR3 is TGCAGTGCTAGAGGTTATAGCGGCACCGGGGAGCTGTTTTTT.

This clonotype was counted at least ten times. The chain couples TRBV14 to TRBJ2-5, with a possible D match to TRBD2 (6 bases). Germline values: CDR1 SGHDN, CDR2 FVKESK. The length of the CDR3 is 16 residues. Deletions cut 1 base from V and 4 bases from J, with 16 bases between. The CDR3 loop reads CASSQGGTSLRETQYF. CDR3 bases: TGTGCCAGCAGCCAAGGGGGGACTTCCCTGCGAGAGACCCAGTACTTC.

This chain links TRBV2 with TRBJ1-1; D uncertain. In germline, CDR1 is SNHLY, CDR2 FYNNEI. The CDR3 covers 14 residues. Between the trimmed V and J ends, which lost 6 bases and 0 bases, there was a span of 11 bases. CDR3 sequence: CASSHRALNTEAFF. The CDR3 bases are TGTGCCAGCAGCCATAGGGCATTGAACACTGAAGCTTTCTTT.

As for this clonotype: A much larger clone lies one base from this, so it may be a read error. The rearrangement links TRBV14 to TRBJ2-7, with D perhaps matching TRBD1 (6 bases). With 3 bases removed from V and 1 base from J, the gap between germline ends came to 13 bases. The CDR3 length is 15 residues. Germline CDR1 SGHDN, CDR2 FVKESK. The chain's CDR3 is CASSQAGAGSYEQYF. DNA for the CDR3: TGTGCCAGCAGCCAGGCAGGGGCTGGGTCCTACGAGCAGTACTTC.

This clonotype was seen more than once but under ten times. The chain employs TRBV28 and TRBJ1-3, with TRBD1 matching over 8 bases. V gave up 6 bases and J gave up 3 bases; unmatched junction bases: 4. The V gene's germline CDR1 is MDHEN and CDR2 SYDVKM. This CDR3 has 14 residues. The CDR3 sequence: CASSPGQVGNTIYF. CDR3 coding DNA: TGTGCCAGCAGCCCGGGACAGGTTGGAAACACCATATATTTT.

This clonotype was detected ten times or more. J is TRBJ1-6 and V is TRBV25-1, with 8 bases matching TRBD1. The CDR3 runs 15 residues. V trimming: 1 base; J trimming: 7 bases; junction bases outside the gene matches: 3. The germline CDR1 and CDR2 sequences are MGHDK and SYGVNS. In nucleotides, the CDR3 is TGTGCCAGCAGTGAATCCCGGACAGGGAATTCACCCCTCCACTTT. Protein sequence: CASSESRTGNSPLHF.

This clonotype was recorded a few times. This rearrangement joins TRBV12-5 to TRBJ2-2; 7 nucleotides line up with TRBD2. There are 17 residues in the CDR3. V lost 0 bases and J lost 2; bases outside the gene matches: 6. Germline assignment: CDR1 LGHNT and CDR2 FRNRAP. CDR3 DNA sequence: TGTGCTAGTGGTTTGGTATTTGCGGGGGACAACACCGGGGAGCTGTTTTTT. Translation: CASGLVFAGDNTGELFF.

This clonotype was detected ten times or more. The rearrangement links TRBV14 to TRBJ2-1, with D uncertain. V shed 0 bases and J shed 10 bases, with 7 bases lying between them. Germline CDR1 and CDR2: SGHDN and FVKESK. The CDR3 runs 12 residues. This CDR3 is CASSQDIREQFF. The CDR3 nucleotides read TGTGCCAGCAGCCAAGATATAAGGGAGCAGTTCTTC.

This clonotype was observed at least ten times. V and J are TRBV7-8 and TRBJ1-6, with a weak D call TRBD1 (6 bases). The CDR3 contains 15 residues. CDR1 is SGHVS, CDR2 FQNEAQ, per germline. Trimming stripped 5 bases from V and 9 bases from J, with 17 bases between. CDR3 loop: CASSPDRTGPSPLHF. The CDR3 nucleotides read TGTGCCAGCAGCCCCGACAGGACTGGTCCTTCACCCCTCCACTTT.

The gene calls are TRBV28 and TRBJ2-5; a weak D match, TRBD2 (7 bases). The CDR3 contains 14 residues. V was shortened by 8 bases and J by 1 base, with 14 bases between the two germline ends. Germline values: CDR1 MDHEN, CDR2 SYDVKM. CDR3 nucleotides: TGTGCCAGCTTACATCGGGGGGCCCAAGAGACCCAGTACTTC. This codes for CASLHRGAQETQYF.

This clonotype was picked up many times. The CDR3 DNA reads TGTGCCAGCTCCCCCCAACACCGCTCTGGAAACACCATATATTTT. Encoded protein: CASSPQHRSGNTIYF. V is TRBV7-2 and J is TRBJ1-3; D remains ambiguous. There are 15 residues in the CDR3. Germline lookup yields CDR1 SGHTA and CDR2 FQGNSA. V gave up 8 bases and J gave up 0 bases, with 14 bases separating them.

This clonotype was detected a few times. The rearrangement links TRBV5-5 to TRBJ2-1; 9 nucleotides agree with TRBD1. The junction had 6 bases not matched to a gene; V was cut back by 3 bases and J by 5 bases. Germline assignment: CDR1 SGHKS and CDR2 YYEKEE (reference sequence). The CDR3 has 15 amino acids. CDR3 residues: CASSSTGGPNNEQFF. The CDR3 nucleotides read TGTGCCAGCAGCTCCACAGGGGGCCCTAACAATGAGCAGTTCTTC. The full variable domain, completed using reference TRBV5-5 and TRBJ2-1, is DAGVTQSPTHLIKTRGQQVTLRCSPISGHKSVSWYQQVLGQGPQFIFQYYEKEERGRGNFPDRFSARQFPNYSSELNVNALLLGDSALYLCASSSTGGPNNEQFFGPGTRLTVL.

The gene calls are TRBV6-2 or TRBV6-3 and TRBJ2-6, with 8 bases aligning to TRBD2. V shed 5 bases and J 0 bases; nucleotides not matched to a gene: 6. CDR1 MNHEY and CDR2 SVGEGT come from the germline V gene. The CDR3 has 17 amino acids. The CDR3, as DNA: TGTGCCAGCAGTAGGAGCGGGGGCCTCTCTGGGGCCAACGTCCTGACTTTC. It codes for CASSRSGGLSGANVLTF.

Ten or more counts support this clonotype. The chain links TRBV6-1 to TRBJ2-5, with 13 bases aligning to TRBD2. The J segment lost 5 bases and the V segment lost 7 bases, leaving 16 bases of the junction unmatched. The length of the CDR3 is 18 residues. Germline values: CDR1 MNHNS, CDR2 SASEGT. The CDR3 DNA reads as TGTGCCAGCACCTACAAAACTAGCGGGGGGGCACGGGGCGAGACCCAGTACTTC. Amino acids: CASTYKTSGGARGETQYF.

This clonotype was seen ten or more times. This chain links TRBV5-8 with TRBJ2-3; D may be TRBD2 (6 bases). V lost 4 bases and J lost 3, with 18 bases in between. Germline V CDR1 and CDR2: SGHTS, YDEGEE. The CDR3 spans 16 residues. In DNA, the CDR3 is TGTGCCAGCAGCCTGGGTGGTCGGGGGACGACAGATACGCAGTATTTT. Amino acid sequence: CASSLGGRGTTDTQYF. The full variable domain, rest sourced from reference TRBV5-8 and TRBJ2-3, is EAGVTQSPTHLIKTRGQQATLRCSPISGHTSVYWYQQALGLGLQFLLWYDEGEERNRGNFPPRFSGRQFPNYSSELNVNALELEDSALYLCASSLGGRGTTDTQYFGPGTRLTVL.

This clonotype was counted ten times or more. The rearrangement uses TRBV6-6 and TRBJ1-2; D is uncertain. There are 12 residues in the CDR3. V lost 7 bases and J 3 bases, leaving 9 bases between the germline ends. Germline lookup yields CDR1 MNHNY and CDR2 SVGAGI (reference sequence). In DNA form, the CDR3 reads TGTGCCAGCACCCCGTCGGACTATGGCTACACCTTC. Its translation: CASTPSDYGYTF.

The table lists this clonotype with a few counts. The CDR3 here is CASSEDTYGYTF. Written as DNA, the CDR3 is TGTGCCAGCTCAGAGGATACCTATGGCTACACCTTC. The V gene is TRBV7-9, the J gene TRBJ1-2; D ambiguous. Germline CDR1 and CDR2: SEHNR and FQNEAQ (reference sequence). The CDR3 consists of 12 residues. V lost 8 bases, J lost 4 bases, and 11 bases lay in between.

Only a few counts were recorded for this clonotype. The V call is TRBV6-1, the J call TRBJ2-1, with 13 bases fitting TRBD2. This CDR3 is built from 18 residues. V was pared by 5 bases and J by 0 bases, with 7 bases of the junction left unmatched. Looked up from germline, CDR1 is MNHNS and CDR2 is SASEGT. The CDR3 DNA follows: TGTGCCAGCAGTCAGGGACTAGCGGGGTTGAGCTCCTACAATGAGCAGTTCTTC. Translated, it gives CASSQGLAGLSSYNEQFF.

This clonotype was seen only a few times. The J gene is TRBJ2-7, the V gene TRBV20-1; 9 bases align to TRBD1. V lost 0 bases to trimming and J lost 0 bases; unmatched junction nucleotides: 12. There are 18 residues in the CDR3. Germline CDR1 is DFQATT and CDR2 is SNEGSKA (reference sequence). The CDR3 DNA is TGCAGTGCTAGAGATTACAGGGGGCGAGGTAAAGGCTCCTACGAGCAGTACGTC. This translates into CSARDYRGRGKGSYEQYV.

Ten or more counts support this clonotype. J is TRBJ1-5 and V is TRBV29-1; TRBD1 is a possible D gene (6 bases). Germline lookup yields CDR1 SQVTM and CDR2 ANQGSEA. Trimming stripped 7 bases from V and 6 bases from J, with 16 bases between. The CDR3 contains 13 residues. The CDR3 DNA reads as TGCAGCGCAAAAGGGGGGGGAGGTCAGCCCCAGCATTTT. Its translation is CSAKGGGGQPQHF.

This clonotype showed up many times. The chain links TRBV7-8 to TRBJ2-7; TRBD1 agrees at 9 bases. This CDR3 spans 14 amino acids. V lost 3 bases to trimming and J lost 5 bases; unmatched junction nucleotides: 5. Per the germline V gene, CDR1 is SGHVS and CDR2 is FQNEAQ. The CDR3 region is CASSFGTGSNEQYV. The CDR3 region has the DNA TGTGCCAGCAGCTTCGGGACAGGGAGTAACGAGCAGTACGTC.